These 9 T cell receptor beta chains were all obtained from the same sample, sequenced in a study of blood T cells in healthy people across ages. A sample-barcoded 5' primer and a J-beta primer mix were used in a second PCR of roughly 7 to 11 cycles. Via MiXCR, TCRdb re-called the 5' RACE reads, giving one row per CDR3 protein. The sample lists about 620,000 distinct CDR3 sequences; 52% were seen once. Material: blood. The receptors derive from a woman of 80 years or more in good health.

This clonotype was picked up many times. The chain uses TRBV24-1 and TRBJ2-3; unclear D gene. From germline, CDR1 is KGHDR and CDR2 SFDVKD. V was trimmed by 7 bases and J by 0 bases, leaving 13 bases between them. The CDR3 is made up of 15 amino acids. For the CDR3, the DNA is TGTGCCACCAGCCAAGGGATCGCAAGCACAGATACGCAGTATTTT. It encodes CATSQGIASTDTQYF.

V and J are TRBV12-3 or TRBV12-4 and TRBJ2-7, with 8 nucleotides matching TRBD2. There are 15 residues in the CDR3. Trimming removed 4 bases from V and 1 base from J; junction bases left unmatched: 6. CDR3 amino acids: CASSSLTSASYEQYF. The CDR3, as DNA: TGTGCCAGCAGTTCCCTGACTAGCGCTTCCTACGAGCAGTACTTC.

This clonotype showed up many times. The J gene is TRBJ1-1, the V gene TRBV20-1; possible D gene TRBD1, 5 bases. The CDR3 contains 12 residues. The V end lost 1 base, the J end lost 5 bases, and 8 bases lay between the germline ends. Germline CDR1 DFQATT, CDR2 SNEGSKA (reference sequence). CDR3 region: CSARGRATEAFF. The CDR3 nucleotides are TGCAGTGCTAGAGGCAGGGCTACTGAAGCTTTCTTT.

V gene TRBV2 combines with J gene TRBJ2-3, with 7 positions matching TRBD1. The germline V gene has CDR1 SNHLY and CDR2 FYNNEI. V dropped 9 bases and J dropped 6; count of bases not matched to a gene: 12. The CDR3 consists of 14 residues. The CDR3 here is CASSREGARDTQYF. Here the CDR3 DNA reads TGTGCCAGTAGTAGAGAGGGGGCCCGGGATACGCAGTATTTT.

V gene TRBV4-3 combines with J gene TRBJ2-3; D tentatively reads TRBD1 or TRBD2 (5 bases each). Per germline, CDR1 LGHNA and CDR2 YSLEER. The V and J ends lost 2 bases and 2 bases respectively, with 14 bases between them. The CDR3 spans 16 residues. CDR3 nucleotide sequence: TGCGCCAGCAGCCAACGTCCGGGACCGGCCACAGATACGCAGTATTTT. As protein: CASSQRPGPATDTQYF.

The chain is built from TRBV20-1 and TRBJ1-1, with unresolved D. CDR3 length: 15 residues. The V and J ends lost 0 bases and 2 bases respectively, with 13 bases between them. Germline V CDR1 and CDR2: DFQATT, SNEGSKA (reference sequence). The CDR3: CSARDLREGNTEAFF. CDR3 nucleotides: TGCAGTGCTAGAGATCTTAGGGAGGGAAACACTGAAGCTTTCTTT.

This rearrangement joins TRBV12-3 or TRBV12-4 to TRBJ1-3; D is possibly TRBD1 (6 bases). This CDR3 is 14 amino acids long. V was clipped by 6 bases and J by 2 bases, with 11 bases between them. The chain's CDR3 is CASRHTGTGNTIYF. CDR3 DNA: TGTGCCAGCAGACACACAGGGACTGGAAACACCATATATTTT.

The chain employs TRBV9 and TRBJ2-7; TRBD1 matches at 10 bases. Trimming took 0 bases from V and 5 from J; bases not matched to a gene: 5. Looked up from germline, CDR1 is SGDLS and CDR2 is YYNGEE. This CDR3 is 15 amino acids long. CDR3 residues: CASSVEGQGGNEQYF. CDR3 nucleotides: TGTGCCAGCAGCGTAGAAGGACAGGGGGGAAACGAGCAGTACTTC.

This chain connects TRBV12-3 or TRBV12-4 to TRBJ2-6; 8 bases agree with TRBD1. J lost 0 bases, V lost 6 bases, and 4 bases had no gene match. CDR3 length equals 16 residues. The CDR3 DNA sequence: TGTGCCAGCAGGTTGACAGGGGTCTCTGGGGCCAACGTCCTGACTTTC. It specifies CASRLTGVSGANVLTF.